This TCR beta chain was recovered during a study of blood T cell repertoires in COVID-19 (TCRdb year 2020). About the study as a whole: Samples covering the acute and convalescent phases of COVID-19 were provided by collaborators in the United States, Italy and Spain. The samples were drawn from two sources: the first 160 participants of the ongoing ImmuneRACE study, and 1,000 to 1,500 subjects contributed by 6 global collaborators. Where available, HLA class I and class II types were obtained from metadata supplied by the sample provider rather than from assay-based typing. Subjects who had been exposed to COVID-19, were actively infected with it, or had recovered from it provided the deeply sampled blood TCRbeta repertoires that made up the dataset. The material from the prospective study consisted of cDNA or gDNA derived from T cells, B-cell-depleted T cells, or PBMCs. A de-identified subject ID, COVID-19 status, age in years and sex were almost always included in the sample metadata. A freely available public database, intended as a resource for researchers studying the immune response to SARS-CoV-2, is where the repertoires were released.

The research as a whole found: The amount of clinical and demographic metadata varied by source and participant and was provided uncurated.

TCRbeta CDR3 regions were amplified from genomic DNA by means of the immunoSEQ Assay, a bias-controlled multiplex PCR. In the source study's methods: Within the assay, amplification of reference gene primers was used to estimate how many nucleated cells each sample contained. Sequence reads were collapsed and filtered to measure the absolute abundance of every unique TCRbeta CDR3 rearrangement. Productive Simpson clonality was computed per sample as the square root of Simpson's diversity index over productive rearrangements. As stored in TCRdb, this immuneACCESS dataset retains in-frame rearrangements with V and J assigned. A fraction of the clones does not appear; measured against another copy, unresolved V genes explain less than half of the discrepancy, and the remainder lacks a known reason. V and J calls and clone size are copied from that table; D and trimming were computed from the DNA. Here the sample has 90,000 or so clones; roughly 89% occur a single time. In total, the top ten clones hold around 17% of the sample.

At one collaborating source in Seattle, patients were enrolled during active infection and were followed longitudinally through the course of disease. The collaborating institutions used their own protocols to collect whole blood in K2EDTA tubes. Collaborator samples were shipped for TCRbeta analysis as frozen whole blood, isolated PBMCs, or DNA extracted from either sample type. A remark on this clone: Its antigen remains undetermined. Base qualities are missing; no much larger clone stands one base away.

V lost 4 bases and J lost 5 bases; the stretch between them is 8 bases long. From the cysteine through the phenylalanine, the CDR3 covers 11 amino acids. Just the 33-base CDR3 DNA is kept, in frame starting at base 1. From a lookup of the germline V gene (reference sequence), CDR1 and CDR2 are DFQATT and SNEGSKA. The sample consisted of peripheral blood. The source of this sequence is a woman aged 55-69 years with COVID-19, enrolled during active disease. The receptor chain draws on TRBV20-1 and TRBJ1-1; there is no confident call for the D gene. The CDR3 in this case is CSATVWTEAFF. The DNA sequence is TGCAGTGCTACGGTATGGACTGAAGCTTTCTTT.